This entry describes one TCR beta chain. Its target is not known. Each TCR beta cDNA library carried unique molecular identifiers. Yield was 450,000 to 650,000 cDNA molecules from around 1 to 10 million T cells. A single record per CDR3 protein comes from TCRdb applying MiXCR to the PCR reads. The sample contains roughly 200,000 distinct CDR3 sequences, 29% of which appear only once. The data were taken from a study of post-analysis software for immune sequencing data. Study-wide points: Batch-matched samples strongly co-clustered by F measure.

This receptor was obtained from a girl aged 2 to 17 with multiple sclerosis. Sequenced: blood.

The CDR3 is CASSLDPGLAMDTQYF. The CDR3 nucleotides are TGCGCCAGCAGCTTGGATCCGGGACTAGCGATGGATACGCAGTATTTT. The chain uses TRBV5-1 and TRBJ2-3, with 10 bases lining up with TRBD2. The ends lost 0 bases at V and 6 bases at J; junction bases unmatched: 7. The germline V gene encodes CDR1 SGHRS and CDR2 YFSETQ. This CDR3 has 16 residues.